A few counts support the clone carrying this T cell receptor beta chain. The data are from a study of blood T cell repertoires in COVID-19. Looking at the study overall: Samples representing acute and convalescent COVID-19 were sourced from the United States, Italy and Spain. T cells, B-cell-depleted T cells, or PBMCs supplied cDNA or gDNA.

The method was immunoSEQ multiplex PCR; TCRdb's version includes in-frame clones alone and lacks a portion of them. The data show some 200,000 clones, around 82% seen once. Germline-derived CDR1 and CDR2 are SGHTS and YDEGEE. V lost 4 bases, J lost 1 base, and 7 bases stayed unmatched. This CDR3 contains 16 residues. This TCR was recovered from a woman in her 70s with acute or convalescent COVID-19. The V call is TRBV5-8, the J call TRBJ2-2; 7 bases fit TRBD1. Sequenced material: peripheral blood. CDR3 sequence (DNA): TGTGCCAGCAGCGTTAGGACAGGACTGAACACCGGGGAGCTGTTTTTT. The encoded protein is CASSVRTGLNTGELFF. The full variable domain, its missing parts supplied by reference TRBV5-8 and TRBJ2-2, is EAGVTQSPTHLIKTRGQQATLRCSPISGHTSVYWYQQALGLGLQFLLWYDEGEERNRGNFPPRFSGRQFPNYSSELNVNALELEDSALYLCASSVRTGLNTGELFFGEGSRLTVL.